The clone carrying this T cell receptor beta chain came up a few times. Its specificity is not known. The data are from a study of blood T cells in healthy people across ages. The germline gives CDR1 ENHRY, CDR2 SYGVKD. There are 13 residues in the CDR3. Trimming took off 6 bases at V and 9 bases at J, with 15 bases between the two ends. Study-wide points: In older individuals, TCR beta diversity per million T cells was lower, falling roughly linearly with age. Strong correlation was found linking TCR beta diversity to naive T cell percentage. What prevented conclusive comparison of naive and antigen-experienced cells was that PBMCs were unsorted.

PCR was performed a second time for about 7 to 11 cycles using a sample-barcoded 5' primer and a J-beta primer mix. TCRdb fed the 5' RACE reads into MiXCR, producing one record per CDR3 protein. The sample consists of over 600,000 distinct CDR3 sequences, more than 50% of them appearing once. The TCR was taken from a man aged 35 to 55 in good health. This chain links TRBV10-3 with TRBJ2-1, with D possibly matching TRBD2 (7 bases). The sample comprised blood. CDR3 amino acids: CAISEGGSSEQFF. CDR3 bases: TGTGCCATCAGCGAGGGGGGGTCAAGTGAGCAGTTCTTC.